The 27 T cell receptor beta chains below were found in one sample sequenced in a study of T cells after yellow fever vaccination. One entry per CDR3 protein results from TCRdb running MiXCR on the 5' RACE reads. This table holds about 580,000 distinct CDR3 sequences, about 17% found once. Sample: PBMCs, taken more than 4 days after the first yellow fever vaccination. The receptors here all came from a man younger than 35 who received the YFV17D yellow fever vaccine.

A few counts support this clonotype. This sequence joins TRBV12-3 or TRBV12-4 and TRBJ2-2, with D tentatively TRBD2 (6 bases). This CDR3 is 15 amino acids long. With 5 bases removed from V and 0 bases from J, the gap between germline ends came to 10 bases. CDR3 loop: CASSRRGPNTGELFF. DNA of the CDR3: TGTGCCAGCAGTCGGCGGGGACCGAACACCGGGGAGCTGTTTTTT.

This clonotype was detected only a few times. J is TRBJ2-1 and V is TRBV24-1; 7 nucleotides line up with TRBD2. The germline V gene has CDR1 KGHDR and CDR2 SFDVKD. Trimming at V came to 7 bases and at J to 6 bases, leaving 11 bases not matched to a gene. This CDR3 comprises 15 residues. CDR3 sequence: CATSRGEFFGNEQFF. The DNA for the CDR3 is TGTGCCACCAGCCGGGGGGAGTTTTTCGGCAATGAGCAGTTCTTC.

This clonotype occurred a few times. This chain joins TRBV5-1 and TRBJ1-1, with D perhaps TRBD1 (6 bases). The CDR3 has 15 residues. Germline CDR1 is SGHRS and CDR2 is YFSETQ. V was shortened by 4 bases and J by 0 bases, with 13 bases between the two germline ends. Here the CDR3 reads CASSLVGTLNTEAFF. The CDR3 bases are TGCGCCAGCAGCCTGGTAGGGACATTGAACACTGAAGCTTTCTTT.

This clonotype was seen a few times. This chain joins TRBV20-1 and TRBJ2-7; the D gene is possibly TRBD2 (6 bases). Trimming stripped 0 bases from V and 0 bases from J, with 15 bases between. The CDR3 is made up of 16 amino acids. Germline loops: CDR1 DFQATT, CDR2 SNEGSKA (reference sequence). CDR3 sequence: CSAREYGGASSYEQYV. The CDR3 region has the DNA TGCAGTGCTAGAGAATACGGCGGGGCGTCCTCCTACGAGCAGTACGTC.

This clonotype was detected a few times. This chain connects TRBV6-1 to TRBJ1-4; TRBD1 matches at 11 bases. The trim removed 1 base at V and 2 bases at J, leaving 6 bases unmatched. CDR1 and CDR2 (germline): MNHNS, SASEGT. CDR3 length equals 18 residues. The CDR3 protein is CASSEVRTGGSTNEKLFF. The CDR3 DNA sequence: TGTGCCAGCAGTGAAGTGAGGACAGGGGGCTCGACTAATGAAAAACTGTTTTTT.

The V gene is TRBV29-1, the J gene TRBJ2-2; unclear D gene. The CDR3 sequence is 13 residues long. V shed 4 bases and J shed 3 bases, with 9 bases lying between them. Germline V CDR1 and CDR2: SQVTM, ANQGSEA. CDR3 sequence reads: CSVARRDTGELFF. In DNA form, the CDR3 reads TGCAGCGTTGCGAGGCGTGACACCGGGGAGCTGTTTTTT.

This clonotype has a handful of counts. The chain has TRBV3-1 and TRBJ2-1; 10 bases fit TRBD2. CDR3 size: 16 residues. J lost 9 bases, V lost 4 bases, and 12 bases had no gene match. The germline gives CDR1 LGHDT, CDR2 YNNKEL (reference sequence). The CDR3 is CASSLSTLTSGSEQFF. The CDR3 DNA sequence: TGTGCCAGCAGCCTATCGACCCTGACTAGCGGGTCTGAGCAGTTCTTC.

The V call is TRBV20-1, the J call TRBJ1-5, with 10 bases fitting TRBD1. Germline V gene lookup returns CDR1 DFQATT and CDR2 SNEGSKA (reference sequence). J gave up 4 bases and V 6 bases, and 3 bases lay outside the gene matches. This CDR3 has 13 residues. The CDR3 protein is CSATDRGNQPQHF. CDR3 bases: TGCAGTGCGACGGACAGGGGGAATCAGCCCCAGCATTTT.

The chain recombines TRBV19 with TRBJ1-6; no clear D gene. CDR3 length: 15 amino acids. The ends were cut back, 5 bases at V and 2 bases at J, with 10 bases in the middle. Germline V CDR1 and CDR2: LNHDA, SQIVND (reference sequence). The CDR3 loop is CASSPAVPYNSPLHF. In DNA, the CDR3 is TGTGCCAGTAGTCCGGCGGTACCCTATAATTCACCCCTCCACTTT.

The chain links TRBV18 to TRBJ2-7; 9 nucleotides line up with TRBD1. V lost 3 bases and J lost 2; bases outside the gene matches: 8. CDR1 and CDR2 (germline): KGHSH, LQKENI. The CDR3 is 16 residues long. CDR3 loop: CASSPTTGTGPYEQYF. In nucleotides, the CDR3 is TGTGCCAGCTCACCTACTACCGGGACAGGGCCCTACGAGCAGTACTTC.

This clonotype was counted a few times. J is TRBJ2-2 and V is TRBV2, with D perhaps TRBD2 (5 bases). The germline gives CDR1 SNHLY, CDR2 FYNNEI. There are 14 residues in the CDR3. Trimming stripped 6 bases from V and 3 bases from J, with 11 bases between. DNA for the CDR3: TGTGCCAGCAGGGGTCCCGGGGACACCGGGGAGCTGTTTTTT. Residues: CASRGPGDTGELFF.

The rearrangement links TRBV20-1 to TRBJ2-3, with D unclear. Trimming left V 7 bases short and J 0 bases short, with 11 bases between. Germline CDR1 reads DFQATT; CDR2 reads SNEGSKA (reference sequence). There are 13 residues in the CDR3. CDR3 DNA: TGCAGTGTTAGGCCCGGGAGCACAGATACGCAGTATTTT. Translation gives CSVRPGSTDTQYF.

CDR3 in DNA: TGTGCCACCAGCAGAGATCGTGGCAGTCTCGAGCAGTTCTTC. This codes for CATSRDRGSLEQFF. The gene calls are TRBV15 and TRBJ2-1, with unresolved D. CDR1 LNHNV and CDR2 YYDKDF come from the germline V gene (reference sequence). Trimming cost V 0 bases and J 10 bases, with 13 bases left between them. This CDR3 has 14 amino acids.

This clonotype was found a few times. One junction end disagrees with the germline gene, perhaps due to a read error. The chain recombines TRBV28 with TRBJ2-7; 11 nucleotides line up with TRBD2. Germline V gene sequence: CDR1 MDHEN, CDR2 SYDVKM. CDR3 length equals 14 residues. DNA for the CDR3: TGTGCCAGCAATTTACTAGCGGGGGACTACGAGCAGTACTTC. Protein product: CASNLLAGDYEQYF.

This clonotype was seen only once. J is TRBJ1-5 and V is TRBV3-1; no reliable D call. The length of the CDR3 is 14 residues. Germline loops: CDR1 LGHDT, CDR2 YNNKEL (reference sequence). Trimming removed 7 bases from V and 9 bases from J, with 19 bases in between. The CDR3 reads CASNLILDYRPQHF. The DNA for the CDR3 is TGTGCCAGCAACCTGATCTTGGACTACCGGCCCCAGCATTTT.

This clonotype was picked up a small number of times. This sequence joins TRBV5-1 and TRBJ2-1, with 10 bases fitting TRBD2. CDR3 length: 18 residues. Germline values: CDR1 SGHRS, CDR2 YFSETQ. After removal of 2 bases from V and 7 bases from J, the junction contained 15 bases not matched to a gene. The CDR3: CASSLNLAGARDINEQFF. CDR3 nucleotides: TGCGCCAGCAGCTTAAATCTAGCGGGGGCCAGGGATATAAATGAGCAGTTCTTC.

The chain couples TRBV20-1 to TRBJ1-5; 10 bases are a match to TRBD1. CDR3 length equals 18 residues. V lost 1 base, J lost 1 base, and 10 bases stayed unmatched. The germline V gene has CDR1 DFQATT and CDR2 SNEGSKA (reference sequence). In DNA, the CDR3 is TGCAGTGCTAGAGCTCCAATAGACAGGGGGCTGAGCAATCAGCCCCAGCATTTT. Residues: CSARAPIDRGLSNQPQHF.

The chain couples TRBV12-3 or TRBV12-4 to TRBJ1-2; TRBD1 agrees at 12 bases. The CDR3 covers 16 residues. V dropped 5 bases and J dropped 5; count of bases not matched to a gene: 9. The CDR3 region has the DNA TGTGCCAGCAGTCCGACCCGGGACAGGGGGCGTTATGGCTACACCTTC. Its translation: CASSPTRDRGRYGYTF.

This chain joins TRBV12-3 or TRBV12-4 and TRBJ1-2; possible D gene TRBD1, 5 bases. V was clipped by 2 bases and J by 8 bases, with 9 bases between them. The CDR3 runs to 12 residues. This CDR3 is CASSLWGKGYTF. DNA for the CDR3: TGTGCCAGCAGTTTATGGGGGAAGGGCTACACCTTC.

This clonotype was counted only a few times. The chain employs TRBV15 and TRBJ1-2; 10 bases are a match to TRBD1. CDR1 and CDR2 from the germline V gene are LNHNV and YYDKDF (reference sequence). This CDR3 has 15 amino acids. V shed 1 base and J 4 bases; nucleotides not matched to a gene: 3. CDR3 coding DNA: TGTGCCACCAGCAGAGGACAGGGGGCGAGCTATGGCTACACCTTC. This sequence encodes CATSRGQGASYGYTF.

The chain couples TRBV7-2 to TRBJ2-7, with 11 bases that match TRBD1. The CDR3 extends over 15 amino acids. V was clipped by 1 base and J by 6 bases; unmatched bases: 5. CDR1 SGHTA and CDR2 FQGNSA come from the germline V gene. The CDR3, as DNA: TGTGCCAGCAGCTTAGTTGGGACAGGGGGGTCCGAGCAGTACTTC. This encodes CASSLVGTGGSEQYF.

The rearrangement joins TRBV6-5 to TRBJ2-2; 9 bases line up with TRBD2. The CDR3 is 17 amino acids. After removal of 3 bases from V and 1 base from J, the junction contained 6 bases not matched to a gene. Germline-derived CDR1 and CDR2 are MNHEY and SVGAGI. CDR3 protein: CASSYGGGAVNTGELFF. The CDR3 DNA reads as TGTGCCAGCAGTTATGGCGGGGGGGCCGTGAACACCGGGGAGCTGTTTTTT.

The gene calls are TRBV7-3 and TRBJ2-3, with D perhaps given as TRBD1 or TRBD2 (5 bases each). The germline CDR1 and CDR2 sequences are SGHTA and FQGTGA. The germline V and J ends were trimmed by 5 bases and 5 bases, with 17 bases remaining between them. This CDR3 has 15 amino acids. The CDR3 coding sequence is TGTGCCAGCAGCCCTAAAGTCGGGGACCGAGATACGCAGTATTTT. This codes for CASSPKVGDRDTQYF. The whole variable domain, remainder taken from reference TRBV7-3 and TRBJ2-3, is GAGVSQTPSNKVTEKGKYVELRCDPISGHTALYWYRQSLGQGPEFLIYFQGTGAADDSGLPNDRFFAVRPEGSVSTLKIQRTERGDSAVYLCASSPKVGDRDTQYFGPGTRLTVL.

This clonotype came up a few times. The rearrangement uses TRBV5-1 and TRBJ2-7; a weak D match, TRBD2 (5 bases). The CDR3 contains 14 residues. Trimming removed 0 bases at V and 5 bases at J, with 12 bases between. Germline V lookup: CDR1 SGHRS, CDR2 YFSETQ. The CDR3 is CASSLGEWRDEQYF. In DNA, the CDR3 is TGCGCCAGCAGCTTGGGGGAGTGGCGGGACGAGCAGTACTTC.

The chain recombines TRBV7-6 with TRBJ2-5; possible D gene TRBD1, 6 bases. CDR3 length: 15 residues. Between the trimmed V and J ends, which lost 1 base and 4 bases, there was a span of 13 bases. CDR1 SGHVS and CDR2 FNYEAQ come from the germline V gene. The CDR3 bases are TGTGCCAGCAGCTTAGTGACAGGCAGGGTAGAGACCCAGTACTTC. Translating gives CASSLVTGRVETQYF.

This clonotype was counted only a few times. The genes are TRBV7-6 and TRBJ2-5; a weak D match, TRBD2 (5 bases). Germline lookup yields CDR1 SGHVS and CDR2 FNYEAQ. This CDR3 spans 14 amino acids. The V and J ends lost 2 bases and 5 bases respectively, with 12 bases between them. In DNA form, the CDR3 reads TGTGCCAGCAGCTTATTAGGGCGGGCGGAGACCCAGTACTTC. This codes for CASSLLGRAETQYF. Supplemented by reference TRBV7-6 and TRBJ2-5, the full variable domain reads GAGVSQSPRYKVTKRGQDVALRCDPISGHVSLYWYRQALGQGPEFLTYFNYEAQQDKSGLPNDRFSAERPEGSISTLTIQRTEQRDSAMYRCASSLLGRAETQYFGPGTRLLVL.

This clonotype was observed a few times. The gene calls are TRBV6-2 or TRBV6-3 and TRBJ2-3; 10 bases map to TRBD1. V lost 6 bases and J lost 5; bases outside the gene matches: 5. Germline loops: CDR1 MNHEY, CDR2 SVGEGT. The CDR3 extends over 14 amino acids. The CDR3 spells CASRLTGGEDTQYF. The CDR3 bases are TGTGCCAGCAGGCTGACAGGGGGCGAAGATACGCAGTATTTT.